This T cell receptor (beta chain) was profiled in a study of fetal regulatory T cell absence and autoimmunity (dated by TCRdb to about 2017). General notes on the study: Autoimmunity of the exocrine pancreas was seen in the IPEX patients even though clinical diabetes was absent.

Repertoire sequencing was done on genomic DNA taken from frozen pancreas tissue. The DNeasy Blood and Tissue Kit was used to extract about 2-3.2 ug of genomic DNA from umbilical cord blood or frozen pancreas. On the immunoSEQ human TCRbeta survey platform, a two-step multiplex PCR amplified and barcoded the TCRbeta CDR3 regions. Libraries were sequenced on Illumina instruments, with IgH sequenced in parallel from the same samples. As for the original processing: Raw reads were filtered against IMGT V, D, J definitions and were binned using a nearest-neighbor algorithm so that PCR and sequencing errors were removed. Clones were defined by identical nucleotide sequence; differential abundance between tissues used per-clone Fisher exact tests with pFDR threshold p<0.01. Clones whose frequencies were too low for statistical inference were excluded by a minimum inclusion filter of 10 in either sample. The immunoSEQ Analyzer was used for pairwise clonal comparisons, while IMGT tools were used to assess gene family usage. What TCRdb holds here is the immuneACCESS table cut down to in-frame rearrangements. Part of the clones is not present; checked against another copy, under half of the missing clones reflect an unresolved V gene, and the others are unexplained. Clone size and V and J calls were adopted from that table, with D and trimming inferred from the DNA. The table for this sample lists around 100,000 clones; roughly 70% of them were counted only once. The ten biggest clones cover less than 2.5% of the sample.

Beyond this particular receptor, the publication reports: The TCR compartment showed significant oligoclonal enrichment in pancreas versus cord blood, with some top clones over 85-fold enriched. TRB gene family usage was broadly similar between cord blood and pancreas, resembling published neonatal and adult repertoires. The oligoclonal enrichment was interpreted as support for antigen-driven autoimmunity in the pancreas before birth in IPEX syndrome.

Points on this clone: No antigen is known for it. The input lacks base qualities; no much larger clone sits a single base away.

The germline V gene provides CDR1 SGHRS and CDR2 YFSETQ. The CDR3 contains 12 residues, cysteine and phenylalanine counted. Only the CDR3 DNA stays, 36 bases, in frame from base 1. Deletion took 2 bases off V and 5 bases off J, with a span of 7 bases between the germline ends. The V and J segments used are TRBV5-1 and TRBJ2-5; the D gene identity is not certain. This sequence originates from a male donor with IPEX syndrome. The material sequenced was pancreas tissue. Read as DNA, the sequence is TGCGCCAGCAGCTTCCCCGGGGAGACCCAGTACTTC. Translation gives CASSFPGETQYF.